This T cell receptor beta chain was identified in a study of lymphopenia after photon versus proton radiotherapy. Regarding the study as a whole: Post-nadir diversity loss with photons came from oligoclonal expansion, particularly CD8+ Temra cells.

For this clone: Its antigen is as yet unknown.

Profiling relied on immunoSEQ multiplex PCR, and the TCRdb table lists in-frame clones only, not all of them. The data contain 55,000 to 70,000 clones, approximately 86% of them seen just once; the ten biggest clones take up less than 2.5%. V lost 8 bases to trimming and J lost 4 bases, with 13 bases between them. Germline V gene sequence: CDR1 MNHNS, CDR2 SASEGT. The CDR3 contains 13 residues. This receptor was obtained from a middle-aged man with gastric cancer. The chain combines TRBV6-1 with TRBJ2-3; D is unresolved. Here the sequenced sample was peripheral blood, taken from a patient treated with photon-based radiotherapy. Here the CDR3 DNA reads TGTGCCAGCTGGCCACGGGTAGCAGATACGCAGTATTTT. Translation gives CASWPRVADTQYF.